A selection of T cell receptor beta chains follows, all from one sample in a study of OX40 agonist ivuxolimab in advanced cancers. Clones were read by immunoSEQ multiplex PCR, and TCRdb kept only the in-frame ones, dropping some. This table has roughly 110,000 clones, just over 90% appearing once. Material: CD4+ or CD8+ T cells sorted from blood, obtained in a trial of the OX40 agonist ivuxolimab. These receptors all stem from an adult with an advanced solid tumor such as melanoma, head and neck, liver or kidney cancer. CDR3s include the opening cysteine and the closing phenylalanine or tryptophan. A D gene is named only where the DNA matches it firmly. Rows give clone size only sometimes, using once, few, many, or a class for an expanded clone.

-	TRBV28	-	TRBJ2-1	TGTGCCAGCAGACCCGGACAGTATTTTAACAATGAGCAGTTCTTC	CASRPGQYFNNEQFF
-	TRBV18	-	TRBJ1-1	TGTGCCAGCTCACCGAGTCAGGGCCGTGGGGGAGCTTTCTTT	CASSPSQGRGGAFF
-	TRBV5-8	-	TRBJ1-6	TGTGCCAGCAGCTTGAGCTGGAATTCACCCCTCCACTTT	CASSLSWNSPLHF
-	TRBV7-6	-	TRBJ1-1	TGTGCCAGCAGCTCGAGTGAGTGGGGGGTTAACACTGAAGCTTTCTTT	CASSSSEWGVNTEAFF
-	TRBV7-2	-	TRBJ2-2	TGTGCCAGCAGCACCCGGAACACCGGGGAGCTGTTTTTT	CASSTRNTGELFF
-	TRBV10-3	-	TRBJ2-1	TGTGCCATCAGTGAGATGATAAATGAGCAGTTCTTC	CAISEMINEQFF
-	TRBV5-1	-	TRBJ2-5	TGCGCCAGCAGCTCGCAGGGCCGGCTGGAGACCCAGTACTTC	CASSSQGRLETQYF
-	TRBV28	-	TRBJ1-1	TGTGCCAGCACCAGGGCTAAAGTTGGAAACACTGAAGCTTTCTTT	CASTRAKVGNTEAFF
-	TRBV5-4	TRBD1	TRBJ1-3	TGTGCCAGCAGTCTTGACAGGGTTGGAAACACCATATATTTT	CASSLDRVGNTIYF
-	TRBV28	-	TRBJ2-1	TGTGCCAGCAGTTTAGGGCCGAGACAGTTCTTC	CASSLGPRQFF
-	TRBV4-3	-	TRBJ1-6	TGCGCCAGCAGCCAAGGACAGTATTCACCCCTCCACTTT	CASSQGQYSPLHF
-	TRBV9	TRBD1	TRBJ2-2	TGTGCCAGCAGCCTCGACAGGGGTATCGCCGGGGAGCTGTTTTTT	CASSLDRGIAGELFF
-	TRBV7-9	TRBD2	TRBJ2-3	TGTGCCAGCAGCCCACGGACTAGCGGGGCGACAGATACGCAGTATTTT	CASSPRTSGATDTQYF
-	TRBV5-6	-	TRBJ1-2	TGTGCCAGCAGCTTGTTCGGGGAAGAGACCTATGGCTACACCTTC	CASSLFGEETYGYTF
-	TRBV2	TRBD1	TRBJ2-2	TGTGCCAGCCGGACAGGGGCGAGCACCGGGGAGCTGTTTTTT	CASRTGASTGELFF
-	TRBV11-2	-	TRBJ2-7	TGTGCCAGCAGCTTATCACGCCTCGGGAACCGCGAGCAGTACTTC	CASSLSRLGNREQYF
-	TRBV11-2	TRBD2	TRBJ2-1	TGTGCCAGCAGCTTACCGGGGGGAGAGCAGTTCTTC	CASSLPGGEQFF
-	TRBV15	-	TRBJ1-6	TGTGCCACCAGCAGAGATCGGAGTGGTTCACCCCTCCACTTT	CATSRDRSGSPLHF
-	TRBV27	TRBD1	TRBJ2-7	TGTGCCAGCAGTTTTACTCTAACGGGACAGGGCGTCGAGCAGTACTTC	CASSFTLTGQGVEQYF
-	TRBV30	-	TRBJ2-2	TGTGCCTGGAGTGTCTGGGGGACCGGGGAGCTGTTTTTT	CAWSVWGTGELFF
once	TRBV19	-	TRBJ2-7	TGTGCCAGTAGTATAGATGGCAGCCGATACGAGCAGTACTTC	CASSIDGSRYEQYF
-	TRBV5-1	TRBD2	TRBJ2-1	TGCGCCAGCAGCTCACTAATACTAGCGGCACCGCTCAATGAGCAGTTCTTC	CASSSLILAAPLNEQFF
-	TRBV4-2	TRBD2	TRBJ2-3	TGTGCCAGCAGCCGCGCTTCCGGGACTACCACAGATACGCAGTATTTT	CASSRASGTTTDTQYF
-	TRBV7-2	-	TRBJ2-7	TGTGCCAGCAGCTTAGCCTTGGGCTTTTCCTACGAGCAGTACTTC	CASSLALGFSYEQYF
few	TRBV27	-	TRBJ1-5	TGTGCCAGCAGGAGTAGCAATCAGCCCCAGCATTTT	CASRSSNQPQHF
-	TRBV7-2	-	TRBJ2-7	TGTGCCAGCAGCTTAGGGCTAGCATCCTACGAGCAGTACTTC	CASSLGLASYEQYF
-	TRBV7-9	TRBD2	TRBJ2-5	TGTGCCAGCAGCACGACTAGCGGGGGGCCGAGGGAGACCCAGTACTTC	CASSTTSGGPRETQYF
-	TRBV7-9	-	TRBJ1-2	TGTGCCAGCAGCTTGCAGGGATCAGCTAACTATGGCTACACCTTC	CASSLQGSANYGYTF
few	TRBV6-6	-	TRBJ2-7	TGTGCCAGCAACCACGGACAGCCCCTGGGCGAGCAGTACTTC	CASNHGQPLGEQYF
-	TRBV30	-	TRBJ1-2	TGTGCCTGGAGAGGGACTTTTTCTCCGTATGGCTACACCTTC	CAWRGTFSPYGYTF
-	TRBV20-1	-	TRBJ1-2	TGCAGTGCTAAGGGGAATGGCTACACCTTC	CSAKGNGYTF
-	TRBV5-1	TRBD1	TRBJ1-1	TGCGCCAGCAGCTTGGCCGGACAGGTTCTTATGAACACTGAAGCTTTCTTT	CASSLAGQVLMNTEAFF
-	TRBV10-3	-	TRBJ2-3	TGTGCCACAATTGGATCAGATACGCAGTATTTT	CATIGSDTQYF
-	TRBV5-1	TRBD1	TRBJ1-6	TGCGCCAGCAGCTTCGGGACAGGGAAGAATTCACCCCTCCACTTT	CASSFGTGKNSPLHF
-	TRBV13	-	TRBJ2-1	TGTGCCAGCAGCCACACTAGTGGAGACAATGAGCAGTTCTTC	CASSHTSGDNEQFF
-	TRBV7-2	-	TRBJ2-2	TGTGCCAGCAGCTCCACCTTTGGGGGAAGAGCCGGGGAGCTGTTTTTT	CASSSTFGGRAGELFF
medium-sized	TRBV29-1	TRBD1	TRBJ1-5	TGCAGCGCGAGGACAGGGGGCGGAAGCAATCAGCCCCAGCATTTT	CSARTGGGSNQPQHF
-	TRBV7-2	TRBD2	TRBJ2-1	TGTGCCAGCAGCTTAGCTGGGACTAGCGGGGGGGCTCGGAATGAGCAGTTCTTC	CASSLAGTSGGARNEQFF
-	TRBV7-9	-	TRBJ1-1	TGTGCCAGCAGCTTAGGGGGACACCTGAACACTGAAGCTTTCTTT	CASSLGGHLNTEAFF
-	TRBV19	TRBD1	TRBJ1-4	TGTGCCAGTAGTAGACAGGGGCCAAATGAAAAACTGTTTTTT	CASSRQGPNEKLFF
-	TRBV13	-	TRBJ2-7	TGTGCCAGCAGCTCCCAAGGGGGAAAGCAGTACTTC	CASSSQGGKQYF
-	TRBV6-4	-	TRBJ1-3	TGTGCCAGCACATGGGGGGTAACTGGAAACACCATATATTTT	CASTWGVTGNTIYF
-	TRBV5-4	-	TRBJ1-6	TGTGCCAGCAGCTTGATCGGTAATTCACCCCTCCACTTT	CASSLIGNSPLHF
-	TRBV10-3	TRBD2	TRBJ2-2	TGTGCCATCAGTCCGGGACTAGCGGGGGCTGGCACCGGGGAGCTGTTTTTT	CAISPGLAGAGTGELFF
-	TRBV7-9	TRBD1	TRBJ1-2	TGTGCCAGCAGCTTAGGAGCGACAGGGATGAGTTATGGCTACACCTTC	CASSLGATGMSYGYTF
-	TRBV23-1	TRBD1	TRBJ2-2	TGCGCCAGCAGTCAACAATTTCGTACAGGACAGGGACTCGGAACCGGGGAGCTGTTTTTT	CASSQQFRTGQGLGTGELFF
once	TRBV7-2	-	TRBJ2-5	TGTGCCAGCAGCTTATGGTCACAAGAGACCCAGTACTTC	CASSLWSQETQYF
-	TRBV18	-	TRBJ1-6	TGTGCCAGCTCACCAGAAGGAGGAGTGGTCAGTTACGTGGTTTCACCCCTCCACTTT	CASSPEGGVVSYVVSPLHF
-	TRBV4-3	TRBD1	TRBJ2-7	TGCGCCAGCAGCCCGGGACAGGGGGCATACGAGCAGTACTTC	CASSPGQGAYEQYF
once	TRBV5-1	-	TRBJ2-2	TGCGCCAGCAGCTTGGCCCAGGGCGGCGGGGAGCTGTTTTTT	CASSLAQGGGELFF
-	TRBV7-2	-	TRBJ1-2	TGTGCCAGCAGCCTAGGACAGTCCTATGGCTACACCTTC	CASSLGQSYGYTF
-	TRBV7-9	-	TRBJ1-6	TGTGCCAGCAGCTTAGGTCTGGCAGGTAATTCACCCCTCCACTTT	CASSLGLAGNSPLHF
-	TRBV15	-	TRBJ1-1	TGTGCCACCAGCAATTGGAGGGGGAACACTGAAGCTTTCTTT	CATSNWRGNTEAFF